This T cell receptor beta chain derives from a study of CXCR3-negative and CXCR3-positive naive CD8 T cells. UMI labels and 5' RACE were used to prepare the TRB cDNA libraries. TCRdb re-called the 5' RACE reads, yielding one record per CDR3 amino acid sequence without DNA. This sample's table has about 89,000 distinct CDR3 sequences. Whole-study results and caveats: Compared with CXCR3-negative naive cells, CXCR3-positive naive cells showed more hydrophobic TRB CDR3s.

A note on this clonotype: Its antigen is unknown.

Each CD8+ T cell subset was flow-sorted in triplicate. Every sort contained 270,000 or so cells. Naive CD8+ T cells showed CD45RO-CCR7+CD27+CD95-. Sequencing was done on a sample of naive CXCR3+ CD8+ T cells from blood. The subset is: CD45RO-CCR7+CD27+CD95- naive CD8+ T cells expressing CXCR3 (TNR3+). This TCR was sampled from a human donor in good health. Some clones in this sample may be carry-over from other donors' samples.

The CDR3 sequence is CASSAGSPYGYTF. The chain recombines TRBV12-3 or TRBV12-4 with TRBJ1-2; TCRdb indicates TRBD1, and absent DNA this call remains unverified. This CDR3 comprises 13 residues.